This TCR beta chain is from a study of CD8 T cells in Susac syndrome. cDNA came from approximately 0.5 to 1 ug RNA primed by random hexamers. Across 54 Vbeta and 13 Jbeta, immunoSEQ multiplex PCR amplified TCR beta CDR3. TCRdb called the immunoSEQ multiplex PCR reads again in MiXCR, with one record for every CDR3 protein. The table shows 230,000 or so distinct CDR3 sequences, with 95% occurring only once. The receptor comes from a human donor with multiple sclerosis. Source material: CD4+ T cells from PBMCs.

CDR3 region: CASSSGGPREQYF. The CDR3 DNA is TGTGCCAGCAGCTCAGGAGGCCCCAGGGAGCAGTACTTC. The rearrangement uses TRBV7-9 and TRBJ2-7; a weak D match, TRBD2 (5 bases). The V gene's germline CDR1 is SEHNR and CDR2 FQNEAQ (reference sequence). There are 13 residues in the CDR3. V dropped 4 bases and J dropped 7 bases, with 14 bases sitting between them. Drawing the rest from reference TRBV7-9 and TRBJ2-7, the complete variable domain is DTGVSQNPRHKITKRGQNVTFRCDPISEHNRLYWYRQTLGQGPEFLTYFQNEAQLEKSRLLSDRFSAERPKGSFSTLEIQRTEQGDSAMYLCASSSGGPREQYFGPGTRLTVT.